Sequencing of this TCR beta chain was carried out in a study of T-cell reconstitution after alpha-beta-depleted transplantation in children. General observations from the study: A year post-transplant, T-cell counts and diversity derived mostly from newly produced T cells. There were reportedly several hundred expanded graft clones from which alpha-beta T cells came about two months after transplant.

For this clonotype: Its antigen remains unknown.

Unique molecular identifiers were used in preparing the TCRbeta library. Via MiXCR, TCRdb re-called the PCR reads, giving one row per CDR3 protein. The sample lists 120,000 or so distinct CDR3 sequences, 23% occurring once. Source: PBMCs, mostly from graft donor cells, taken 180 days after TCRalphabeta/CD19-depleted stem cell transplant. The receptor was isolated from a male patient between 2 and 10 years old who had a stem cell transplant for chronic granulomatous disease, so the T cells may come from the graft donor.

CDR3 sequence: CASSPGTEYPGELFF. In DNA, the CDR3 is TGCGCCAGCAGCCCGGGGACAGAATATCCCGGGGAGCTGTTTTTT. The chain couples TRBV5-1 to TRBJ2-2, with 7 nucleotides matching TRBD1. V lost 4 bases and J lost 6; bases outside the gene matches: 9. Germline CDR1 is SGHRS and CDR2 is YFSETQ. The CDR3 length is 15 residues. Full variable domain (rest looked up from reference TRBV5-1 and TRBJ2-2): KAGVTQTPRYLIKTRGQQVTLSCSPISGHRSVSWYQQTPGQGLQFLFEYFSETQRNKGNFPGRFSGRQFSNSRSEMNVSTLELGDSALYLCASSPGTEYPGELFFGEGSRLTVL.